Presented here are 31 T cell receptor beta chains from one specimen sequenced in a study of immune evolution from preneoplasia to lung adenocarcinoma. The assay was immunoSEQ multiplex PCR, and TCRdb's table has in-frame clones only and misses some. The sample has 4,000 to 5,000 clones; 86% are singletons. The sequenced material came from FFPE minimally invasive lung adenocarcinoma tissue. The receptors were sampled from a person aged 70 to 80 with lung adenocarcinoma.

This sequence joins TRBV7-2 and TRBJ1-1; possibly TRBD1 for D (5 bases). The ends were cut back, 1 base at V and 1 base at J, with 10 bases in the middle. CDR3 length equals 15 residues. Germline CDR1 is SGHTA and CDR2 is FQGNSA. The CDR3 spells CASSLVRGPNTEAFF. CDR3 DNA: TGTGCCAGCAGCTTAGTTAGGGGTCCGAACACTGAAGCTTTCTTT. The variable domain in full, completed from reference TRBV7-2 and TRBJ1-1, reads GAGVSQSPSNKVTEKGKDVELRCDPISGHTALYWYRQSLGQGLEFLIYFQGNSAPDKSGLPSDRFSAERTGGSVSTLTIQRTQQEDSAVYLCASSLVRGPNTEAFFGQGTRLTVV.

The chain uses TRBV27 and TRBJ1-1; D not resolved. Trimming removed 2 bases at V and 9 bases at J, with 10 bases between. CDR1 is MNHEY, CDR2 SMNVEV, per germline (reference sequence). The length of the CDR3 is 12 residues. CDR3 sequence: CASSLPGKKAFF. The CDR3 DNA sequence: TGTGCCAGCAGTTTACCCGGAAAGAAAGCTTTCTTT.

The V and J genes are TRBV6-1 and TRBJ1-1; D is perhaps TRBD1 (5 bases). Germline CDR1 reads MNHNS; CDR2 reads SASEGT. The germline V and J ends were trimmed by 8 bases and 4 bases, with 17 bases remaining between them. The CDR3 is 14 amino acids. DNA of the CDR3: TGTGCCAGCGGAGGGCGGGGGAAGGTCACTGAAGCTTTCTTT. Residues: CASGGRGKVTEAFF.

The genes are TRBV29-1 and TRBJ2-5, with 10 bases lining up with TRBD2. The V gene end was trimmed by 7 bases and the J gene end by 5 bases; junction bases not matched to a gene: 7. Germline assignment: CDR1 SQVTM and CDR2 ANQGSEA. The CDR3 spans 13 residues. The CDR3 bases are TGCAGCGCGAACCTAGCGGGGGTTGAGACCCAGTACTTC. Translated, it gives CSANLAGVETQYF.

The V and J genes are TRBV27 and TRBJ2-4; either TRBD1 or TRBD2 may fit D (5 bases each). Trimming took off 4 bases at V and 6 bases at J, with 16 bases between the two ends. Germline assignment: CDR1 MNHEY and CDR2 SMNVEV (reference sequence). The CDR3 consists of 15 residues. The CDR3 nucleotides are TGTGCCAGCAGTTGGAAAAGGGACCAGTCAAACATTCAGTACTTC. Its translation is CASSWKRDQSNIQYF.

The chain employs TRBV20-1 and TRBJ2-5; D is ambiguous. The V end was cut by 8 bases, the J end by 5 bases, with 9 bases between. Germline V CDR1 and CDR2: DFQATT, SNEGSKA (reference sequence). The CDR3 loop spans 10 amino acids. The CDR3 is CSPYEETQYF. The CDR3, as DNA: TGCAGTCCCTATGAGGAGACCCAGTACTTC.

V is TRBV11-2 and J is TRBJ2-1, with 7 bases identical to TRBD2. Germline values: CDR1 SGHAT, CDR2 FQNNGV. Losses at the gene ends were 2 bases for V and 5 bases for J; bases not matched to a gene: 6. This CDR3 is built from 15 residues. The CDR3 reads CASSLRLAAHNEQFF. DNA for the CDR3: TGTGCCAGCAGCTTACGTCTAGCGGCACACAATGAGCAGTTCTTC.

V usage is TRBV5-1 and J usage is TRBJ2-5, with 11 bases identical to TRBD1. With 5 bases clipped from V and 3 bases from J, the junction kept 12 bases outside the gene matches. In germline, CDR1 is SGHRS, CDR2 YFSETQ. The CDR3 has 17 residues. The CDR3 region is CASRSTAGTGGEETQYF. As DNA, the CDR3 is TGCGCCAGCAGATCGACCGCCGGGACAGGGGGGGAAGAGACCCAGTACTTC.

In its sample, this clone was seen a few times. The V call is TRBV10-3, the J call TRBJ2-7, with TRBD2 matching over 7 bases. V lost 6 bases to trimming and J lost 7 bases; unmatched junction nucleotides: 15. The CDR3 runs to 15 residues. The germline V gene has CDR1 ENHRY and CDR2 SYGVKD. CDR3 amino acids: CAISPMGGTGGEQYF. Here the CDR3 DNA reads TGTGCCATCAGCCCCATGGGGGGGACCGGGGGGGAGCAGTACTTC.

CDR3 protein: CASRLRWNYGYTF. The CDR3, as DNA: TGTGCCAGCAGACTTCGGTGGAACTATGGCTACACCTTC. The chain employs TRBV28 and TRBJ1-2, with unresolved D. This CDR3 has 13 residues. V lost 6 bases and J 2 bases, leaving 10 bases between the germline ends. CDR1 is MDHEN, CDR2 SYDVKM, per germline.

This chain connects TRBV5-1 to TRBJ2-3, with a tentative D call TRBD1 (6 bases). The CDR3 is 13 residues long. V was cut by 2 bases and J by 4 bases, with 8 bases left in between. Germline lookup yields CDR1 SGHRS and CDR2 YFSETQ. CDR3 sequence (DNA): TGCGCCAGCAGCTTACAGGGCGCAGATACGCAGTATTTT. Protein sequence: CASSLQGADTQYF.

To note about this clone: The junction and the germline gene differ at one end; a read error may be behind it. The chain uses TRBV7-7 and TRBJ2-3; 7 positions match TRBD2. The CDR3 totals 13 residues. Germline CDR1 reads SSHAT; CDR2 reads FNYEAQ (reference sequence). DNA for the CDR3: TGTGCTAGCAGTAGCGGGAGCACAGATACGCAGTATTTT. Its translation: CASSSGSTDTQYF.

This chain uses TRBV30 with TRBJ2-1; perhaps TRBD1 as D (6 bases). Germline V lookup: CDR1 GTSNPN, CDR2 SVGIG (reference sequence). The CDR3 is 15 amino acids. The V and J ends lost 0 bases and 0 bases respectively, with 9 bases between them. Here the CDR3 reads CAWSVGGTSYNEQFF. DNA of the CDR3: TGTGCCTGGAGTGTAGGGGGTACCTCCTACAATGAGCAGTTCTTC.

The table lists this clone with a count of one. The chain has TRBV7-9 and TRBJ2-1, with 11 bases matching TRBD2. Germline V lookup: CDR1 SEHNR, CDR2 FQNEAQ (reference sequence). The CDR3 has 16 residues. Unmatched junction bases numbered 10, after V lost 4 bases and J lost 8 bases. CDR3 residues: CASSWNLAGGVDEQFF. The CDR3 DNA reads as TGTGCCAGCAGCTGGAACTTAGCGGGAGGGGTAGATGAGCAGTTCTTC.

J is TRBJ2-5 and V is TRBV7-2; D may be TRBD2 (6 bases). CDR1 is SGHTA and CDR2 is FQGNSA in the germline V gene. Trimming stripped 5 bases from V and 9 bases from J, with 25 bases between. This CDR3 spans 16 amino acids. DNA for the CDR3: TGTGCCAGCAGCCCCCCCCGGGCGGGACCTTCCAGGGCCCAGTACTTC. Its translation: CASSPPRAGPSRAQYF.

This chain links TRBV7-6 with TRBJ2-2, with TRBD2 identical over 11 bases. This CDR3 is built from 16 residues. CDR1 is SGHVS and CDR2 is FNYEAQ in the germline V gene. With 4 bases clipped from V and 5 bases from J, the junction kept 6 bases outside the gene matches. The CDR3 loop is CASSYTGTSGTGELFF. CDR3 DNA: TGTGCCAGCAGCTACACAGGGACTAGCGGAACCGGGGAGCTGTTTTTT.

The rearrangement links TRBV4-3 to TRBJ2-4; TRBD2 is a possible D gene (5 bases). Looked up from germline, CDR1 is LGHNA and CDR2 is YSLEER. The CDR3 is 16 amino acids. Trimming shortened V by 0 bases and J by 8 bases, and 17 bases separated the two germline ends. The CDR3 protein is CASSQDGQLDGDIQYF. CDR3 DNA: TGCGCCAGCAGCCAAGATGGGCAACTTGACGGGGACATTCAGTACTTC.

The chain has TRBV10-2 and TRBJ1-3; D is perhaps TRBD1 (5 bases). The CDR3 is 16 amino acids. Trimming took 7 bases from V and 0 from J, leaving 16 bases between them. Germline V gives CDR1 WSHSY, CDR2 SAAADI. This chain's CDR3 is CASKEVRGLSGNTIYF. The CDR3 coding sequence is TGCGCCAGCAAGGAAGTAAGGGGTCTCTCTGGAAACACCATATATTTT.

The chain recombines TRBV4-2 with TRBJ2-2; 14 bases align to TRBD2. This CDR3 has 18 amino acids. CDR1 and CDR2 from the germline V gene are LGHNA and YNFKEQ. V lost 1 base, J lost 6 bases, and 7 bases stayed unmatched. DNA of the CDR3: TGTGCCAGCAGCCAAGCGACTAGCGGGGGGGCTGCGGCCGGGGAGCTGTTTTTT. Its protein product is CASSQATSGGAAAGELFF.

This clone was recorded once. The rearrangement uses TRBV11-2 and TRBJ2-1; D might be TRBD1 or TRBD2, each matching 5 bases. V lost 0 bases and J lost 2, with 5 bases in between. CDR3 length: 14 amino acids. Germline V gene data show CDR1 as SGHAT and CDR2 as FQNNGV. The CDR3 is CASSLEGAYNEQFF. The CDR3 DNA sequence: TGTGCCAGCAGCTTAGAGGGGGCCTACAATGAGCAGTTCTTC.

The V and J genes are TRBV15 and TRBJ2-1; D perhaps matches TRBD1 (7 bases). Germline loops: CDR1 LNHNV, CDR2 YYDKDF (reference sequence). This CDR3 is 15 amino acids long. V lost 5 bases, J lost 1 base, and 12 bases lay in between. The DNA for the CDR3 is TGTGCCACCAGCGGAGGGGGCAGATCCTACAATGAGCAGTTCTTC. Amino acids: CATSGGGRSYNEQFF.

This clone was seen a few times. The CDR3 DNA reads TGTGCCAGCAGGCGCACCGGACTCTACGAGCAGTACTTC. It specifies CASRRTGLYEQYF. V is TRBV14 and J is TRBJ2-7, with a tentative D call TRBD2 (5 bases). The CDR3 spans 13 residues. V was trimmed by 6 bases and J by 3 bases, leaving 12 bases between them. Germline values: CDR1 SGHDN, CDR2 FVKESK. Together with reference TRBV14 and TRBJ2-7, the CDR3 gives the full variable domain: EAGVTQFPSHSVIEKGQTVTLRCDPISGHDNLYWYRRVMGKEIKFLLHFVKESKQDESGMPNNRFLAERTGGTYSTLKVQPAELEDSGVYFCASRRTGLYEQYFGPGTRLTVT.

CDR3 in DNA: TGTGCCAGCAGCCAAGGGGGGTATCAGCCCCAGCATTTT. Its translation: CASSQGGYQPQHF. V and J are TRBV6-5 and TRBJ1-5; D is possibly TRBD1 (6 bases). The CDR3 runs to 13 residues. CDR1 and CDR2 (germline): MNHEY, SVGAGI. V lost 6 bases to trimming and J lost 5 bases, with 11 bases between them.

This CDR3 is CASSIAPGYEQYF. CDR3 bases: TGTGCCAGTAGTATAGCCCCCGGCTACGAGCAGTACTTC. This chain connects TRBV19 to TRBJ2-7; D not resolved. Looked up from germline, CDR1 is LNHDA and CDR2 is SQIVND (reference sequence). The CDR3 has 13 amino acids. The V gene lost 1 base and the J gene lost 3 bases, with 7 bases spanning the gap.

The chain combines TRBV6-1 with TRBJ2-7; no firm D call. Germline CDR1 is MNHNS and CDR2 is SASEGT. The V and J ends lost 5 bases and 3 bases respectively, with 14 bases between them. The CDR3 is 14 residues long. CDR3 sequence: CASSRTTADYEQYF. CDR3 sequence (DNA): TGTGCCAGCAGTCGGACCACGGCCGACTACGAGCAGTACTTC.

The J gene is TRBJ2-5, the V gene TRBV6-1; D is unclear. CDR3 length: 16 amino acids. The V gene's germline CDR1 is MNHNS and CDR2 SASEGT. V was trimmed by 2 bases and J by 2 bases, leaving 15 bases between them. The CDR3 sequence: CASSETATSAQETQYF. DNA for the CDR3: TGTGCCAGCAGTGAAACCGCGACATCGGCTCAAGAGACCCAGTACTTC.

CDR3 nucleotide sequence: TGTGCCAGCAGTTACTCTGGGACCCCTGGGGAGAAACTGTTTTTT. Its translation: CASSYSGTPGEKLFF. V usage is TRBV6-5 and J usage is TRBJ1-4; D might be TRBD1 (5 bases). The CDR3 extends over 15 amino acids. The V gene's germline CDR1 is MNHEY and CDR2 SVGAGI. Trimming shortened V by 0 bases and J by 11 bases, and 16 bases separated the two germline ends.

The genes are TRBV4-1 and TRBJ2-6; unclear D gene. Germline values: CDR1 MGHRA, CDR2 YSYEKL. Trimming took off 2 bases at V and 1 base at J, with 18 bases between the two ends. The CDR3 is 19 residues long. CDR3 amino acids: CASSQIGLTDRSGANVLTF. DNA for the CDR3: TGCGCCAGCAGCCAAATCGGGCTGACTGACCGATCTGGGGCCAACGTCCTGACTTTC.

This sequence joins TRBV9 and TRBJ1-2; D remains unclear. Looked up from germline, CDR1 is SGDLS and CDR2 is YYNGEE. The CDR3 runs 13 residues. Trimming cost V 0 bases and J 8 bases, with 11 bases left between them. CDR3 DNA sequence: TGTGCCAGCAGCGTAGACGAGGGCGGGGGCTACACCTTC. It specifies CASSVDEGGGYTF.

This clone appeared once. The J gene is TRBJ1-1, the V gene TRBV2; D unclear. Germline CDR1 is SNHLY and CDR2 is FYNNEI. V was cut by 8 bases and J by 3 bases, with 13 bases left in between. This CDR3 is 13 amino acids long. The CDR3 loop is CASLTRWDTEAFF. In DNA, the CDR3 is TGTGCCAGCCTTACACGGTGGGACACTGAAGCTTTCTTT.

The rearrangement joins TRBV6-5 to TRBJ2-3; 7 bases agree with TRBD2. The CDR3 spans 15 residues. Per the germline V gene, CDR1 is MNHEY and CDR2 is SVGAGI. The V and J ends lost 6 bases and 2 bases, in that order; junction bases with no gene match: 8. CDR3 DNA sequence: TGTGCCAGCAGGACCCAAGCGGGGCTCACAGATACGCAGTATTTT. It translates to CASRTQAGLTDTQYF.